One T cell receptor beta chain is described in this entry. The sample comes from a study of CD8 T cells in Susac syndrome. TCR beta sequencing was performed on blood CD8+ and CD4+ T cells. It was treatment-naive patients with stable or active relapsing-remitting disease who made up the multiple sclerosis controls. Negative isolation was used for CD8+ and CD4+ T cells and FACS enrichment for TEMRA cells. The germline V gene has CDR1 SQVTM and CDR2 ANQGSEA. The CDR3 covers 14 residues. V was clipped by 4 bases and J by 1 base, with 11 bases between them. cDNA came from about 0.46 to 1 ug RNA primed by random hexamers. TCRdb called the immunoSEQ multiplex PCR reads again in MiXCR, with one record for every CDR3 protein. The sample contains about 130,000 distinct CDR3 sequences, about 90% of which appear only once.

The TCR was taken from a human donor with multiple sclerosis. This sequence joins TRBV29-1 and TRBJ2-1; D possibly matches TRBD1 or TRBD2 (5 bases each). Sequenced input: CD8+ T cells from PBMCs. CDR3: CSVVEGHSYNEQFF. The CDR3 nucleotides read TGCAGCGTTGTTGAGGGGCATTCCTACAATGAGCAGTTCTTC.